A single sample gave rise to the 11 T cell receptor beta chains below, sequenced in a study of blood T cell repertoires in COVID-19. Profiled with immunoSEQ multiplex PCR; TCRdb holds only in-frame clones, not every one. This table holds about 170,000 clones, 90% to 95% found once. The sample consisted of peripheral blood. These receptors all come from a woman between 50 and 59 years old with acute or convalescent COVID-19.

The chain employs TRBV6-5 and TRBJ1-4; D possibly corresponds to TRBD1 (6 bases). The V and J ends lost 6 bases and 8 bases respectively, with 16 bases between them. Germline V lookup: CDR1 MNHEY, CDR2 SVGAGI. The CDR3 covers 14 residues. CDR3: CASRGAGSREKLFF. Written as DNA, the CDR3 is TGTGCCAGCAGGGGGGCAGGGAGCCGCGAAAAACTGTTTTTT.

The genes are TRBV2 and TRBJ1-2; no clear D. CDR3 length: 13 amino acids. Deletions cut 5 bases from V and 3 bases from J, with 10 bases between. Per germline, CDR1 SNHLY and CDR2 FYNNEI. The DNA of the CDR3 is TGTGCCAGCAGTCCTGTAGGAGACTATGGCTACACCTTC. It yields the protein CASSPVGDYGYTF. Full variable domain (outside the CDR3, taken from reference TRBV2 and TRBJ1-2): EPEVTQTPSHQVTQMGQEVILRCVPISNHLYFYWYRQILGQKVEFLVSFYNNEISEKSEIFDDQFSVERPDGSNFTLKIRSTKLEDSAMYFCASSPVGDYGYTFGSGTRLTVV.

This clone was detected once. The CDR3 DNA reads as TGTGCCAGCAGCAAGTCTAGCGGGAGGATATGTGAGCAGTTCTTC. This translates into CASSKSSGRICEQFF. J is TRBJ2-1 and V is TRBV21-1; the table's D call TRBD2 went unverified against the DNA. TRBV21-1 counts as a pseudogene. There are 15 residues in the CDR3.

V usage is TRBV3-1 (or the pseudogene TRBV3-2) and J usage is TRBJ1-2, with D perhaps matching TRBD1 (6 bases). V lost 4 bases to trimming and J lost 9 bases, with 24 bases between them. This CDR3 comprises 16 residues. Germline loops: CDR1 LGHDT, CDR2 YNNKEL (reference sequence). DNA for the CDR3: TGTGCCAGCAGCCCTCGCTTCAGGGGTCCTACCTCAAGCTACACCTTC. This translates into CASSPRFRGPTSSYTF.

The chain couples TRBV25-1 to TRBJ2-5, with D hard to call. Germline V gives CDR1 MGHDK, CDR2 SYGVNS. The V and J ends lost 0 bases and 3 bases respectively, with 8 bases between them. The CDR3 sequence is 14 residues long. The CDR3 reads CASSEYGAKETQYF. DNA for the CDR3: TGTGCCAGCAGTGAATATGGAGCGAAAGAGACCCAGTACTTC.

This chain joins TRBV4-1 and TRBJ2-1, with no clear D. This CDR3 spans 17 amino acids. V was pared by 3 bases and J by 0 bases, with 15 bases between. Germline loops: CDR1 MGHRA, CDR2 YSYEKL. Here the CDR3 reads CASSQSLSASSYNEQFF. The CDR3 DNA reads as TGCGCCAGCAGCCAGAGTCTAAGCGCAAGCTCCTACAATGAGCAGTTCTTC.

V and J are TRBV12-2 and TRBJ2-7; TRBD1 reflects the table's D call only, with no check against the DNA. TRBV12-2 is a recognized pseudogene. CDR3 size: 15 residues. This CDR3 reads CASRLFNTGDYEQYF. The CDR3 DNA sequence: TGTGCAAGTCGCTTATTTAATACAGGGGACTACGAGCAGTACTTC.

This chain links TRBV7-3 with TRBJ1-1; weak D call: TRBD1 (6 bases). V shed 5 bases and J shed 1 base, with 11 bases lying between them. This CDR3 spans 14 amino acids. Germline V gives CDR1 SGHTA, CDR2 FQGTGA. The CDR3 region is CASSLRGPNTEAFF. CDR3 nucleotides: TGTGCCAGCAGCCTGCGGGGGCCGAACACTGAAGCTTTCTTT.

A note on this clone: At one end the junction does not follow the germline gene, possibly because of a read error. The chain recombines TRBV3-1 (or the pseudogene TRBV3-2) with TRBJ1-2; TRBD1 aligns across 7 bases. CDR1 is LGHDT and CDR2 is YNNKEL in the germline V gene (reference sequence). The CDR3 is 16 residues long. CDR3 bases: TGTACCAGCAGCCACCTGGGACAGAACTATAACTATGGCTACACCTTC. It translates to CTSSHLGQNYNYGYTF.

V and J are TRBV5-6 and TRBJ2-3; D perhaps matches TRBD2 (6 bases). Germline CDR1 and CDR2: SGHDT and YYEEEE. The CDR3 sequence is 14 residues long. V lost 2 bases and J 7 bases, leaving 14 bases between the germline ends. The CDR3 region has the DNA TGTGCCAGCAGCTTTAGCGGAACCACGAATACGCAGTATTTT. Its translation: CASSFSGTTNTQYF. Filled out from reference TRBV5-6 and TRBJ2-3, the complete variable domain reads DAGVTQSPTHLIKTRGQQVTLRCSPKSGHDTVSWYQQALGQGPQFIFQYYEEEERQRGNFPDRFSGHQFPNYSSELNVNALLLGDSALYLCASSFSGTTNTQYFGPGTRLTVL.

The CDR3 DNA follows: TGTGCCAGCAGTTACCCGGGACAGGGCTACGAGCAGTACTTC. This encodes CASSYPGQGYEQYF. This rearrangement joins TRBV6-2 or TRBV6-3 to TRBJ2-7, with TRBD1 matching over 9 bases. After removal of 2 bases from V and 3 bases from J, the junction contained 2 bases not matched to a gene. The CDR3 is 14 amino acids. CDR1 is MNHEY, CDR2 SVGEGT, per germline.